Sequencing of this T cell receptor beta chain was carried out in a study of T cells after yellow fever vaccination (dated 2019 in TCRdb). Regarding the research as a whole: Using CD3, CD45RA, CCR7 and CD95 staining, memory subsets (EM, EMRA, CM and Tscm) were sorted on a BD FACS Aria III. Libraries from fractions with low cell numbers were prepared with the SMART-Seq v4 Ultra Low Input RNA kit. To track T-cell clones before and after primary and booster YFV17D yellow fever vaccination, bulk TCR alpha and beta repertoires were sequenced longitudinally. Two healthy male donors, one aged 18 to 30 and one aged 30 to 40 years, made up the cohort. Bulk PBMC replicates and cell subsets were isolated from blood drawn at multiple timepoints before and after both primary and secondary immunization. Memory subsets were sorted on days 0, 15 and 45 and at 18 months following primary vaccination, and on days 0, 15 and 45 following the 30-year booster. Results the study describes overall, beyond this receptor: Only a couple of donors were included in the study, so the extent to which the findings can be generalized is limited. Most clones expanded after primary vaccination (about 96% of CD4 and approximately 90% of CD8) were re-detected after the booster, suggesting that broad memory maintenance occurred. On day 0, almost all vaccine-responding clonotypes were below detection in the sorted memory subsets. The secondary T-cell response was found to be weaker but faster than the primary response, with a peak reached on day 5 rather than on day 15. Because abundant contaminating clonotypes from the bulk population could be contained in FACS-sorted repertoires, computational filtering was required. A small share of clonotypes occurred in both CD4 and CD8 compartments, likely arising from convergent recombination.

Interpreted using the paper, the treatment or condition label stands for: live attenuated yellow fever vaccine strain. A standard Ficoll-Paque protocol was used to isolate PBMCs from peripheral blood. The RNeasy Micro Kit was used to extract RNA from sorted memory subsets. Synthesis of TCR cDNA relied on 5'RACE template switching, a step that introduced a universal primer site along with unique molecular identifiers. Priming of cDNA synthesis was performed from both the TCR alpha and TCR beta constant segments. Library amplification involved two PCR steps, and the second step added sample barcodes and sequencing adapters. Sequencing of libraries was performed on Illumina HiSeq 2500 (2x100 bp) or NovaSeq (2x150 bp). The source study handled its data this way. MIGEC handled demultiplexing of reads and collapsing into UMI consensus sequences, while MiXCR performed V(D)J alignment. Vaccine-responding clonotypes were defined with edgeR using replicate PBMC samples, requiring FDR below 0.01 and a log2 fold change above 5 up to day 15. Bulk clonotypes were assigned CD4 or CD8 identity according to which sequenced CD4 or CD8 repertoire held them at higher abundance. To estimate the distribution of each clone across memory phenotypes, clonotype frequencies in memory subsets were weighted by FACS-sorted cell numbers. In TCRdb, the public reads were trimmed at Q25 with fastp and aligned with MiXCR, with productive beta chains retained. Entries are consolidated by CDR3 protein sequence, retaining the most common genes and DNA. V and J calls and clone size were set by TCRdb, not the authors. Here the sample has about 22,000 distinct CDR3 sequences; roughly 5.6% occur a single time. Together, the top ten hold 20% of the sample.

The V end loses 6 bases and the J end loses 6 bases, and a stretch of 17 bases separates them. There are 14 amino acids in the CDR3, from cysteine to phenylalanine inclusive. CDR3 DNA only is kept here, 42 bases in frame from base 1. The germline V gene gives CDR1 as SGHTA and CDR2 as FQGNSA. Many counts were recorded for this clonotype. Base qualities are missing; no much larger clone stands one base away. This chain is built from TRBV7-2 and TRBJ1-1, with TRBD1 perhaps the D gene, on 5 matching bases. This specimen was PBMCs, either bulk or a sorted T-cell subset (CD4+, CD8+, memory, or dextramer-sorted; not recorded which), taken more than 35 days after the first yellow fever vaccination. The receptor was isolated from a man between 18 and 29 years old who received the YFV17D yellow fever vaccine. CDR3 loop: CASSPMRGWSEAFF. The bases are TGTGCCAGCAGTCCCATGAGGGGCTGGTCTGAAGCTTTCTTT.